Listed here are 5 T cell receptor beta chains from one sample, sequenced in a study of Graves' ophthalmopathy and Graves' hyperthyroidism. Investigators amplified TCR beta CDR3 regions from RNA transcripts. RT-PCR with HTBI primers came first, then second-round multiplex PCR. One entry per CDR3 protein results from TCRdb running MiXCR on the multiplex PCR reads. The table lists about 1.1 million distinct CDR3 sequences, roughly two fifths of them singletons. The specimen was peripheral blood or thyroid tissue (not recorded which). These receptors originate from an adult man with Graves' hyperthyroidism.

In its sample, this clonotype was seen many times. The chain has TRBV29-1 and TRBJ2-7; 11 positions match TRBD2. CDR1 is SQVTM and CDR2 is ANQGSEA in the germline V gene. The CDR3 runs 15 residues. The trim removed 6 bases at V and 5 bases at J, leaving 12 bases unmatched. In DNA, the CDR3 is TGCAGCGTCGCCAAAGGGGGACTAGCGGCACACGAGCAGTACTTC. Translation gives CSVAKGGLAAHEQYF.

Comments on this clonotype: Germline is not matched at one junction end, which may reflect a read error. This chain connects TRBV7-2 to TRBJ2-7, with TRBD2 matching 12 bases. The CDR3 has 12 residues. Germline values: CDR1 SGHTA, CDR2 FQGNSA. CDR3 in DNA: TGTGCCAGCAGCTTAGCTGTGGGACTAGCGGGTTTC. This gives the protein CASSLAVGLAGF.

The rearrangement links TRBV29-1 to TRBJ2-7; D is possibly TRBD2 (6 bases). Germline V CDR1 and CDR2: SQVTM, ANQGSEA. This CDR3 is 13 amino acids long. V was trimmed by 3 bases and J by 2 bases, leaving 11 bases between them. Written as DNA, the CDR3 is TGCAGCGTTGACGGGGGAGGCACCTACGAGCAGTACTTC. This translates into CSVDGGGTYEQYF.

In this sample, this clonotype turned up many times. This sequence joins TRBV29-1 and TRBJ2-2; D uncertain. With 5 bases removed from V and 6 bases from J, the gap between germline ends came to 4 bases. There are 10 residues in the CDR3. Germline V gene sequence: CDR1 SQVTM, CDR2 ANQGSEA. CDR3 loop: CSVYSGELFF. In nucleotides, the CDR3 is TGCAGCGTTTATTCCGGGGAGCTGTTTTTT.

The chain joins TRBV27 to TRBJ1-1, with TRBD1 as a possible D gene (5 bases). Deletions cut 6 bases from V and 0 bases from J, with 14 bases between. Germline lookup yields CDR1 MNHEY and CDR2 SMNVEV (reference sequence). The CDR3 spans 15 residues. This chain's CDR3 is CASRHRGPMNTEAFF. The CDR3 region has the DNA TGTGCCAGCAGACACCGGGGCCCGATGAACACTGAAGCTTTCTTT.